This passage covers 9 T cell receptor beta chains from one sample sequenced in a study of blood T cell repertoires in COVID-19. The assay was immunoSEQ multiplex PCR, and TCRdb's table has in-frame clones only and misses some. The repertoire holds about 150,000 clones, with roughly nine tenths as singletons. The specimen was peripheral blood. The receptors shown here come from a woman in her thirties or forties with acute or convalescent COVID-19.

The rearrangement uses TRBV27 and TRBJ2-1; 11 bases line up with TRBD1. The V segment lost 5 bases and the J segment 6 bases; nucleotides outside the gene matches: 3. This CDR3 region has 14 residues. Germline V gene data show CDR1 as MNHEY and CDR2 as SMNVEV (reference sequence). The CDR3 here is CASSPGTGGNEQFF. As DNA, the CDR3 is TGTGCCAGCAGTCCCGGGACAGGGGGCAATGAGCAGTTCTTC.

A remark on this clone: The same CDR3 can be traced to other DNA sequences in this sample. This rearrangement joins TRBV12-3 or TRBV12-4 to TRBJ2-7; D is unresolved. Deletions cut 4 bases from V and 4 bases from J, with 5 bases between. The CDR3 spans 11 residues. This chain's CDR3 is CASSSYYEQYF. The CDR3 DNA reads TGTGCCAGCAGTTCCTATTACGAGCAGTACTTC.

The V and J genes are TRBV19 and TRBJ2-3; D uncertain. This CDR3 comprises 14 residues. CDR1 and CDR2 from the germline V gene are LNHDA and SQIVND (reference sequence). Between the trimmed V and J ends, which lost 6 bases and 2 bases, there was a span of 12 bases. The CDR3 DNA reads as TGTGCCAGTAGATTTGCGGCCGCCACAGATACGCAGTATTTT. Its translation: CASRFAAATDTQYF.

The genes are TRBV7-6 and TRBJ1-6; D is unresolved. Trimming stripped 5 bases from V and 0 bases from J, with 17 bases between. Germline V gene sequence: CDR1 SGHVS, CDR2 FNYEAQ. There are 18 residues in the CDR3. CDR3 amino acids: CASSQMAGKSSYNSPLHF. Here the CDR3 DNA reads TGTGCCAGCAGCCAAATGGCGGGGAAGAGCTCCTATAATTCACCCCTCCACTTT.

The chain combines TRBV11-1 with TRBJ1-2; 8 bases agree with TRBD1. CDR1 is SGHAT and CDR2 is FQDESV in the germline V gene (reference sequence). The CDR3 has 11 residues. With V trimmed by 7 bases and J by 6 bases, 1 base remained unmatched. CDR3 coding DNA: TGTGCCAGCACAGGGGGCGATGGCTACACCTTC. Protein: CASTGGDGYTF.

The count of this clone is one. This sequence joins TRBV6-6 and TRBJ2-7; 8 bases are shared with TRBD1. Germline lookup yields CDR1 MNHNY and CDR2 SVGAGI (reference sequence). V was clipped by 4 bases and J by 4 bases; unmatched bases: 12. There are 16 residues in the CDR3. CDR3 DNA: TGTGCCAGCAGTTTATCGGGACAGGTTTTTTCGTACGAGCAGTACTTC. Protein sequence: CASSLSGQVFSYEQYF.

This rearrangement joins TRBV5-4 to TRBJ2-2, with D tentatively TRBD2 (5 bases). Germline V gene lookup returns CDR1 SGHNT and CDR2 YYREEE (reference sequence). The CDR3 is 15 amino acids. V was cut by 4 bases and J by 6 bases, with 16 bases left in between. The DNA of the CDR3 is TGTGCCAGCAGCGCCGACGGGGTAGTCCCCGGGGAGCTGTTTTTT. Its translation: CASSADGVVPGELFF.

The rearrangement links TRBV30 to TRBJ1-4; 10 positions match TRBD1. The germline CDR1 and CDR2 sequences are GTSNPN and SVGIG (reference sequence). The CDR3 has 15 residues. Trimming cost V 1 base and J 7 bases; bases outside gene matches: 6. CDR3 residues: CAWSDGQGEAEKLFF. The CDR3 bases are TGTGCCTGGAGTGACGGACAGGGGGAGGCTGAAAAACTGTTTTTT.

This clone was seen a few times. This chain joins TRBV2 and TRBJ1-2; maybe TRBD1 (6 bases). The length of the CDR3 is 14 residues. V was trimmed by 10 bases and J by 4 bases, leaving 19 bases between them. CDR1 is SNHLY and CDR2 is FYNNEI in the germline V gene. CDR3 DNA: TGTGCCAACACTTCAGGGGACGGGCGCTATGGCTACACCTTC. This sequence encodes CANTSGDGRYGYTF.